The 28 T cell receptor beta chains presented below share a single source sample, sequenced in a study of cytomegalovirus exposure and HLA in healthy donors. The PCR employed 60 Vbeta primers together with 13 Jbeta primers. The assay was immunoSEQ multiplex PCR, and TCRdb's table has in-frame clones only and misses some. This sample has approximately 100,000 clones, with around 79% found just once. The material sequenced was PBMCs. The receptors here all came from a middle-aged woman in good health and CMV-seronegative.

J is TRBJ2-5 and V is TRBV5-1, with D perhaps TRBD2 (5 bases). V was cut by 5 bases and J by 3 bases, with 11 bases left in between. This CDR3 is built from 13 residues. In germline, CDR1 is SGHRS, CDR2 YFSETQ. DNA of the CDR3: TGCGCCAGCAGAGGGCGGGCAAAAGAGACCCAGTACTTC. Translation gives CASRGRAKETQYF. Full variable domain (missing parts from reference TRBV5-1 and TRBJ2-5): KAGVTQTPRYLIKTRGQQVTLSCSPISGHRSVSWYQQTPGQGLQFLFEYFSETQRNKGNFPGRFSGRQFSNSRSEMNVSTLELGDSALYLCASRGRAKETQYFGPGTRLLVL.

The V gene is TRBV4-1, the J gene TRBJ2-2; TRBD2 is a possible D gene (6 bases). Germline CDR1 and CDR2: MGHRA and YSYEKL. V lost 5 bases and J lost 4, with 17 bases in between. The CDR3 extends over 16 amino acids. The DNA for the CDR3 is TGCGCCAGCAGCTCACGGGGGACGGAACTCACCGGGGAGCTGTTTTTT. Encoded protein: CASSSRGTELTGELFF.

V gene TRBV4-1 combines with J gene TRBJ1-5; possible D gene TRBD1, 6 bases. V lost 0 bases, J lost 7 bases, and 13 bases lay in between. The CDR3 contains 15 residues. CDR1 and CDR2 from the germline V gene are MGHRA and YSYEKL. This chain's CDR3 is CASSQDKGGGQPQHF. CDR3 nucleotide sequence: TGCGCCAGCAGCCAAGATAAGGGGGGAGGGCAGCCCCAGCATTTT.

The J gene is TRBJ2-1, the V gene TRBV7-2, with D possibly TRBD1 on 6 matching bases. The V gene lost 6 bases and the J gene lost 7 bases, with 19 bases spanning the gap. The CDR3 loop spans 15 amino acids. The germline gives CDR1 SGHTA, CDR2 FQGNSA. Written as DNA, the CDR3 is TGTGCCAGCAGAGCGTCGGGGAAGCAGGGGAATGAGCAGTTCTTC. It is translated as CASRASGKQGNEQFF.

The V call is TRBV5-8, the J call TRBJ1-6; possible D gene TRBD1, 5 bases. The germline gives CDR1 SGHTS, CDR2 YDEGEE. V lost 4 bases and J 8 bases, leaving 13 bases between the germline ends. The CDR3 consists of 14 residues. The CDR3 sequence is CASSRTGVDSPLHF. Written as DNA, the CDR3 is TGTGCCAGCAGCCGGACGGGGGTGGATTCACCCCTCCACTTT.

The chain is built from TRBV2 and TRBJ1-1; 8 positions match TRBD1. Germline CDR1 is SNHLY and CDR2 is FYNNEI. The CDR3 totals 13 residues. V trimming: 6 bases; J trimming: 1 base; junction bases outside the gene matches: 1. The CDR3 region has the DNA TGTGCCAGCAGCGGACAGGGGAACACTGAAGCTTTCTTT. Translated, it gives CASSGQGNTEAFF.

The rearrangement links TRBV18 to TRBJ2-2; D might be TRBD1 (6 bases). Deletions cut 2 bases from V and 2 bases from J, with 9 bases between. The germline V gene has CDR1 KGHSH and CDR2 LQKENI. The CDR3 contains 15 residues. The CDR3 coding sequence is TGTGCCAGCTCACCAGGGGGCCCCAACACCGGGGAGCTGTTTTTT. Amino acid sequence: CASSPGGPNTGELFF.

V gene TRBV6-1 combines with J gene TRBJ2-7; tentative D call: TRBD1 (6 bases). Germline CDR1 MNHNS, CDR2 SASEGT. This CDR3 is built from 15 residues. V was clipped by 1 base and J by 2 bases, with 12 bases between them. The CDR3: CASSEGPGQTYEQYF. The CDR3 DNA reads TGTGCCAGCAGTGAAGGTCCGGGACAAACCTACGAGCAGTACTTC.

The chain recombines TRBV25-1 with TRBJ2-3; a weak D match, TRBD2 (6 bases). This CDR3 region has 16 residues. The germline V gene encodes CDR1 MGHDK and CDR2 SYGVNS. The V and J ends lost 0 bases and 0 bases respectively, with 10 bases between them. The CDR3, as DNA: TGTGCCAGCAGTGAATACGGAGGGATGAGCACAGATACGCAGTATTTT. Protein sequence: CASSEYGGMSTDTQYF.

This clone was detected a few times. V is TRBV5-1 and J is TRBJ2-5; TRBD1 is a possible D gene (6 bases). The germline V and J ends were trimmed by 4 bases and 5 bases, with 18 bases remaining between them. The CDR3 runs 15 residues. Germline CDR1 is SGHRS and CDR2 is YFSETQ. The CDR3 coding sequence is TGCGCCAGCAGCCTAGGACAGCAAAATTGGGAGACCCAGTACTTC. Protein product: CASSLGQQNWETQYF.

The chain has TRBV6-6 and TRBJ2-5; D might be TRBD2 (7 bases). V dropped 2 bases and J dropped 7 bases, with 20 bases sitting between them. Germline V gene data show CDR1 as MNHNY and CDR2 as SVGAGI (reference sequence). The CDR3 is 16 residues long. The CDR3 nucleotides are TGTGCCAGCAGTTACAAGGGGGGGCGGGATTTTGGGACCCAGTACTTC. It codes for CASSYKGGRDFGTQYF.

The chain uses TRBV19 and TRBJ1-2; possible D gene TRBD1, 6 bases. The V end lost 6 bases, the J end lost 4 bases, and 18 bases lay between the germline ends. The CDR3 runs 15 residues. The germline gives CDR1 LNHDA, CDR2 SQIVND (reference sequence). This CDR3 is CASRNIQGPAYGYTF. CDR3 bases: TGTGCCAGTAGGAACATACAGGGTCCGGCCTATGGCTACACCTTC. Full variable domain (missing parts from reference TRBV19 and TRBJ1-2): DGGITQSPKYLFRKEGQNVTLSCEQNLNHDAMYWYRQDPGQGLRLIYYSQIVNDFQKGDIAEGYSVSREKKESFPLTVTSAQKNPTAFYLCASRNIQGPAYGYTFGSGTRLTVV.

The chain recombines TRBV5-1 with TRBJ1-4; unclear D gene. Trimming took off 2 bases at V and 3 bases at J, with 8 bases between the two ends. CDR1 is SGHRS and CDR2 is YFSETQ in the germline V gene. CDR3 length equals 14 residues. Written as DNA, the CDR3 is TGCGCCAGCAGCTTCGGGAAATCTAATGAAAAACTGTTTTTT. Protein sequence: CASSFGKSNEKLFF.

This chain links TRBV30 with TRBJ2-2; 9 positions match TRBD2. Per the germline V gene, CDR1 is GTSNPN and CDR2 is SVGIG (reference sequence). V lost 4 bases and J lost 8; bases outside the gene matches: 8. This CDR3 is built from 14 residues. The CDR3 here is CAWISSGGIGELFF. Here the CDR3 DNA reads TGTGCCTGGATTAGTAGCGGGGGAATAGGGGAGCTGTTTTTT.

The CDR3 bases are TGCAGCGTCGGAAGGAGGACTGAAGCTTTCTTT. This sequence encodes CSVGRRTEAFF. V gene TRBV29-1 combines with J gene TRBJ1-1, with D unclear. V gave up 6 bases and J gave up 5 bases, with 10 bases separating them. The CDR3 is 11 residues long. Germline V gene data show CDR1 as SQVTM and CDR2 as ANQGSEA.

As for this clone: Within the sample, other DNA sequences also encode this same CDR3. The chain has TRBV25-1 and TRBJ1-6; 7 nucleotides match TRBD1. CDR3 length: 15 residues. CDR1 and CDR2 (germline): MGHDK, SYGVNS. The junction had 13 bases not matched to a gene; V was cut back by 4 bases and J by 13 bases. The CDR3 DNA is TGTGCCAGCAGTGGACCACAGGGGCGGGGTTCGCCCCTCCACTTT. Translating gives CASSGPQGRGSPLHF.

This sequence joins TRBV15 and TRBJ2-3; TRBD1 agrees at 8 bases. Germline-derived CDR1 and CDR2 are LNHNV and YYDKDF (reference sequence). The CDR3 runs 17 residues. Unmatched junction bases numbered 10, after V lost 3 bases and J lost 2 bases. CDR3 sequence (DNA): TGTGCCACCAGCAGTAAGAGGACAGGGCGAACCACAGATACGCAGTATTTT. Protein: CATSSKRTGRTTDTQYF.

The genes are TRBV7-6 and TRBJ2-7; D gene uncertain. Germline lookup yields CDR1 SGHVS and CDR2 FNYEAQ. With 5 bases removed from V and 5 bases from J, the gap between germline ends came to 10 bases. This CDR3 comprises 12 residues. This CDR3 reads CASSHSTDEQYF. CDR3 DNA sequence: TGTGCCAGCAGCCATAGCACGGACGAGCAGTACTTC.

The chain has TRBV5-6 and TRBJ2-1; D may be TRBD1 (5 bases). CDR1 is SGHDT and CDR2 is YYEEEE in the germline V gene. There are 14 residues in the CDR3. Trimming shortened V by 6 bases and J by 4 bases, and 14 bases separated the two germline ends. The CDR3 spells CASKEGALYNEQFF. The CDR3 DNA reads as TGTGCCAGCAAGGAAGGGGCCCTATACAATGAGCAGTTCTTC.

The chain uses TRBV5-1 and TRBJ1-3, with D tentatively TRBD1 (5 bases). In germline, CDR1 is SGHRS, CDR2 YFSETQ. V dropped 4 bases and J dropped 0 bases, with 14 bases sitting between them. The CDR3 loop spans 16 amino acids. Here the CDR3 DNA reads TGCGCCAGCAGCACCGGGGGGGTGAGCTCTGGAAACACCATATATTTT. Translating gives CASSTGGVSSGNTIYF.

This clone has just one count. This chain connects TRBV5-1 to TRBJ2-5; a weak D match, TRBD1 (5 bases). Germline loops: CDR1 SGHRS, CDR2 YFSETQ. Trimming stripped 0 bases from V and 4 bases from J, with 13 bases between. This CDR3 contains 15 residues. As DNA, the CDR3 is TGCGCCAGCAGCTTGGGTCAACTCCAGGGAGAGACCCAGTACTTC. It is translated as CASSLGQLQGETQYF.

V usage is TRBV7-2 and J usage is TRBJ2-5, with 11 bases identical to TRBD2. The CDR3 has 17 amino acids. Germline trimming cut 1 base from V and 2 bases from J; bases unmatched to any gene: 6. CDR1 and CDR2 (germline): SGHTA, FQGNSA. The CDR3 nucleotides are TGTGCCAGCAGCTTAGGGACTAGCGGGCGGATTCAAGAGACCCAGTACTTC. This sequence encodes CASSLGTSGRIQETQYF. Looking up the rest from reference TRBV7-2 and TRBJ2-5 gives the full variable domain: GAGVSQSPSNKVTEKGKDVELRCDPISGHTALYWYRQSLGQGLEFLIYFQGNSAPDKSGLPSDRFSAERTGGSVSTLTIQRTQQEDSAVYLCASSLGTSGRIQETQYFGPGTRLLVL.

This chain uses TRBV2 with TRBJ1-3; 7 nucleotides line up with TRBD1. V trimming: 6 bases; J trimming: 0 bases; junction bases outside the gene matches: 2. This CDR3 has 14 amino acids. Germline V gives CDR1 SNHLY, CDR2 FYNNEI. The CDR3 DNA follows: TGTGCCAGCAGGACAGGGTTCTCTGGAAACACCATATATTTT. This sequence encodes CASRTGFSGNTIYF.

This clone was observed once. The rearrangement uses TRBV5-6 and TRBJ1-5; no firm D call. Germline values: CDR1 SGHDT, CDR2 YYEEEE. V dropped 3 bases and J dropped 5 bases, with 6 bases sitting between them. The CDR3 has 12 amino acids. The CDR3 DNA reads TGTGCCAGCAGCTACCGAGATCAGCCCCAGCATTTT. It yields the protein CASSYRDQPQHF.

The J gene is TRBJ2-7, the V gene TRBV19, with 8 bases identical to TRBD2. The germline gives CDR1 LNHDA, CDR2 SQIVND (reference sequence). The CDR3 is 19 amino acids. V shed 5 bases and J 3 bases; nucleotides not matched to a gene: 21. The CDR3 nucleotides are TGTGCCAGTAGTCCGACCTTTCCTAACGACGGGACTAGTCTCTACGAGCAGTACTTC. Translation gives CASSPTFPNDGTSLYEQYF.

This rearrangement joins TRBV5-6 to TRBJ2-7, with 7 bases aligning to TRBD1. The V gene end was trimmed by 3 bases and the J gene end by 5 bases; junction bases not matched to a gene: 14. Per germline, CDR1 SGHDT and CDR2 YYEEEE. This CDR3 contains 16 residues. The CDR3 loop is CASSYLRTGIVHEQYF. The CDR3 DNA follows: TGTGCCAGCAGCTACCTTCGGACAGGCATCGTCCACGAGCAGTACTTC. Full variable domain (outside the CDR3, taken from reference TRBV5-6 and TRBJ2-7): DAGVTQSPTHLIKTRGQQVTLRCSPKSGHDTVSWYQQALGQGPQFIFQYYEEEERQRGNFPDRFSGHQFPNYSSELNVNALLLGDSALYLCASSYLRTGIVHEQYFGPGTRLTVT.

This chain links TRBV5-1 with TRBJ1-4; D is undetermined. This CDR3 spans 15 amino acids. Trimming shortened V by 2 bases and J by 0 bases, and 8 bases separated the two germline ends. Per the germline V gene, CDR1 is SGHRS and CDR2 is YFSETQ. The CDR3 is CASSLLAATNEKLFF. CDR3 DNA: TGCGCCAGCAGCTTACTGGCGGCAACTAATGAAAAACTGTTTTTT.

This chain uses TRBV7-9 with TRBJ2-7; tentative D call: TRBD2 (5 bases). Trimming stripped 4 bases from V and 2 bases from J, with 9 bases between. This CDR3 is 13 amino acids long. Germline V gene data show CDR1 as SEHNR and CDR2 as FQNEAQ (reference sequence). Written as DNA, the CDR3 is TGTGCCAGCAGCTCCGACGGGACCTACGAGCAGTACTTC. It yields the protein CASSSDGTYEQYF.